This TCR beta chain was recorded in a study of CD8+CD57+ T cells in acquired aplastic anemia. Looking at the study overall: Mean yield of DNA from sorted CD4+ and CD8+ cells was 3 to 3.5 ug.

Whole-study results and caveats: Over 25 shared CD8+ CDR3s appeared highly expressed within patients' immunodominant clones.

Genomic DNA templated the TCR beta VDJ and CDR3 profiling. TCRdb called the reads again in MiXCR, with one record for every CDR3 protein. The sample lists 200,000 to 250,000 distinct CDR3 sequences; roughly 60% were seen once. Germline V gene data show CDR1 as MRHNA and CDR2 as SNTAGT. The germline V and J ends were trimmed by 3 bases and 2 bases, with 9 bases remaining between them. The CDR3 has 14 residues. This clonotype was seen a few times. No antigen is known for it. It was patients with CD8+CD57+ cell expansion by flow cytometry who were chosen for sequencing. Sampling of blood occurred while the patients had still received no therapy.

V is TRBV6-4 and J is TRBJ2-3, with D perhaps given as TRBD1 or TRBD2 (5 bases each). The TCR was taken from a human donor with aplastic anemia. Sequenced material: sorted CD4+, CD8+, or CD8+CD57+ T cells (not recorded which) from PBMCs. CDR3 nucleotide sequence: TGTGCCAGCAGTGAGAGGGGAGACACAGATACGCAGTATTTT. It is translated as CASSERGDTDTQYF.